The 22 T cell receptor beta chains presented below share a single source sample, sequenced in a study of identical twins. One entry per CDR3 protein, called by TCRdb with MiXCR from the 5' RACE reads. The table has about 200,000 distinct CDR3 sequences, roughly a tenth seen once; the top ten hold 5.1%. Material for sequencing was memory (CD45RO+) T cells sorted from blood. Receptors originate from a woman younger than 30 in good health.

This sequence joins TRBV7-9 and TRBJ2-1; D is undetermined. Germline V CDR1 and CDR2: SEHNR, FQNEAQ (reference sequence). The CDR3 extends over 11 amino acids. Trimming took 2 bases from V and 8 from J, leaving 4 bases between them. The CDR3 spells CASSLFDEQFF. In nucleotides, the CDR3 is TGTGCCAGCAGCTTATTCGATGAGCAGTTCTTC.

Here the CDR3 reads CASSYSGLLFNEQYF. CDR3 sequence (DNA): TGTGCCAGCAGTTACTCGGGTCTGCTTTTCAACGAGCAGTACTTC. The chain has TRBV6-2 or TRBV6-3 and TRBJ2-7, with D unresolved. Trimming took off 0 bases at V and 5 bases at J, with 14 bases between the two ends. There are 15 residues in the CDR3. CDR1 is MNHEY, CDR2 SVGEGT, per germline.

This sequence joins TRBV30 and TRBJ2-3; a possible D gene is TRBD2 (6 bases). CDR3 size: 15 residues. Looked up from germline, CDR1 is GTSNPN and CDR2 is SVGIG (reference sequence). V was cut by 1 base and J by 0 bases, with 11 bases left in between. The DNA of the CDR3 is TGTGCCTGGAGTGGGGAGCGGGTGAGCACAGATACGCAGTATTTT. Amino acid sequence: CAWSGERVSTDTQYF.

There are many counts of this clonotype. In DNA, the CDR3 is TGCAGTGCTAATATCGACGGAAATTCACCCCTCCACTTT. Its protein product is CSANIDGNSPLHF. The chain links TRBV20-1 to TRBJ1-6; D not resolved. V was clipped by 4 bases and J by 7 bases, with 11 bases between them. The CDR3 is 13 amino acids. CDR1 DFQATT and CDR2 SNEGSKA come from the germline V gene (reference sequence).

This sequence joins TRBV29-1 and TRBJ2-2; tentative D call: TRBD1 (6 bases). The CDR3 is 11 residues long. V dropped 7 bases and J dropped 5 bases, with 8 bases sitting between them. Germline V gene data show CDR1 as SQVTM and CDR2 as ANQGSEA. The CDR3 DNA is TGCAGCGCCACAGGGACCGGGGAGCTGTTTTTT. Its protein product is CSATGTGELFF.

This clonotype appeared many times. This chain connects TRBV12-3 or TRBV12-4 to TRBJ1-1, with a weak D call TRBD1 (5 bases). The CDR3 is 14 residues long. Between the trimmed V and J ends, which lost 3 bases and 5 bases, there was a span of 13 bases. For the CDR3, the DNA is TGTGCCAGCAGTTTGGGGGGACGGGAGACTGAAGCTTTCTTT. Protein: CASSLGGRETEAFF.

This clonotype was observed at least ten times. The CDR3 here is CASSWPGAKETQYF. DNA for the CDR3: TGTGCCAGCAGCTGGCCCGGGGCTAAGGAGACCCAGTACTTC. This chain joins TRBV5-6 and TRBJ2-5; D may correspond to TRBD1 or TRBD2 (5 bases each). The CDR3 has 14 residues. The germline V and J ends were trimmed by 3 bases and 5 bases, with 14 bases remaining between them. CDR1 SGHDT and CDR2 YYEEEE come from the germline V gene.

This clonotype was counted ten times or more. The rearrangement joins TRBV29-1 to TRBJ2-7; D not certain. Germline CDR1 SQVTM, CDR2 ANQGSEA. The V end lost 6 bases, the J end lost 3 bases, and 18 bases lay between the germline ends. The CDR3 loop spans 14 amino acids. The CDR3 loop is CSVRAQTNDYEQYF. As DNA, the CDR3 is TGCAGCGTCCGGGCACAGACGAATGACTACGAGCAGTACTTC.

The CDR3 nucleotides are TGCAGCGTTAAGAGGGTTAGCACAGATACGCAGTATTTT. Its translation: CSVKRVSTDTQYF. The chain combines TRBV29-1 with TRBJ2-3, with a possible D match to TRBD2 (5 bases). V shed 5 bases and J shed 0 bases, with 9 bases lying between them. This CDR3 contains 13 residues. Looked up from germline, CDR1 is SQVTM and CDR2 is ANQGSEA.

This clonotype was seen only a few times. The junction shows a germline mismatch at one end, possibly a read error. The genes are TRBV9 and TRBJ2-5; D is perhaps TRBD2 (6 bases). From germline, CDR1 is SGDLS and CDR2 YYNGEE. The CDR3 covers 10 residues. The chain's CDR3 is CASSVARDVF. The DNA of the CDR3 is TGTGCCAGCAGCGTAGCGCGGGACGTGTTC.

In this sample, this clonotype turned up many times. The J gene is TRBJ1-1, the V gene TRBV20-1; TRBD1 aligns across 11 bases. Germline values: CDR1 DFQATT, CDR2 SNEGSKA (reference sequence). The CDR3 consists of 13 residues. Unmatched junction bases numbered 2, after V lost 3 bases and J lost 5 bases. The CDR3 DNA follows: TGCAGTGCTAGTGGGACAGGGGGGACTGAAGCTTTCTTT. It encodes CSASGTGGTEAFF.

In this sample, this clonotype turned up a few times. The chain employs TRBV2 and TRBJ2-3, with 10 nucleotides matching TRBD2. This CDR3 comprises 18 residues. CDR1 is SNHLY and CDR2 is FYNNEI in the germline V gene. With V trimmed by 3 bases and J by 0 bases, 9 bases remained unmatched. The CDR3 spells CASSELFWTSGSTDTQYF. Written as DNA, the CDR3 is TGTGCCAGCAGTGAGTTATTTTGGACTAGCGGTAGCACAGATACGCAGTATTTT.

The chain combines TRBV6-5 with TRBJ1-3, with D hard to call. The CDR3 loop spans 16 amino acids. In germline, CDR1 is MNHEY, CDR2 SVGAGI. V lost 2 bases and J lost 0, with 11 bases in between. CDR3 sequence (DNA): TGTGCCAGCAGTTACGGATCTACTTTCTCTGGAAACACCATATATTTT. This translates into CASSYGSTFSGNTIYF.

Comments on this clonotype: Being one base from a much bigger clone, this may be a read error. The chain combines TRBV10-3 with TRBJ2-1; 7 nucleotides line up with TRBD2. CDR1 and CDR2 (germline): ENHRY, SYGVKD. CDR3 length equals 15 residues. Here the CDR3 DNA reads TGTGACATCAGCTTAGCGGGTGGTGGAAACAATGAGCAGTTCTTC. Encoded protein: CDISLAGGGNNEQFF.

This clonotype has more than one count but fewer than ten. J is TRBJ1-5 and V is TRBV6-2 or TRBV6-3; D may be TRBD1 (5 bases). Trimming removed 10 bases at V and 1 base at J, with 14 bases between. Germline assignment: CDR1 MNHEY and CDR2 SVGEGT. This CDR3 has 14 amino acids. The CDR3 sequence: CATGGGKSNQPQHF. The CDR3 DNA reads TGTGCCACCGGGGGGGGGAAAAGCAATCAGCCCCAGCATTTT.

This clonotype has more than one count but fewer than ten. The chain combines TRBV3-1 with TRBJ1-6, with a weak D call TRBD1 (5 bases). Between the trimmed V and J ends, which lost 1 base and 9 bases, there was a span of 19 bases. The CDR3 has 17 amino acids. Germline V lookup: CDR1 LGHDT, CDR2 YNNKEL (reference sequence). The CDR3 nucleotides read TGTGCCAGCAGCCAAGGGGTTGCAGGGTCTCTCGGTTCACCCCTCCACTTT. As protein: CASSQGVAGSLGSPLHF. The full variable domain, its missing parts supplied by reference TRBV3-1 and TRBJ1-6, is DTAVSQTPKYLVTQMGNDKSIKCEQNLGHDTMYWYKQDSKKFLKIMFSYNNKELIINETVPNRFSPKSPDKAHLNLHINSLELGDSAVYFCASSQGVAGSLGSPLHFGNGTRLTVT.

This clonotype was counted a few times. The rearrangement links TRBV10-1 to TRBJ2-3, with TRBD2 identical over 9 bases. V lost 6 bases to trimming and J lost 0 bases; unmatched junction nucleotides: 4. CDR1 is WNHNN and CDR2 is SYGVQD in the germline V gene (reference sequence). CDR3 length: 15 residues. The CDR3 DNA follows: TGCGCCAGCAGCGCGGGGGGGGCTAGCACAGATACGCAGTATTTT. Amino acids: CASSAGGASTDTQYF.

This clonotype was observed a handful of times. This chain uses TRBV11-2 with TRBJ2-3; 10 bases map to TRBD2. The germline gives CDR1 SGHAT, CDR2 FQNNGV. The CDR3 is 15 residues long. V was clipped by 4 bases and J by 6 bases; unmatched bases: 7. The CDR3 DNA reads TGTGCCAGCAGCTCCCAGCGGGGGGGCCTGGATACGCAGTATTTT. Encoded protein: CASSSQRGGLDTQYF.

Many counts were recorded for this clonotype. V gene TRBV3-1 combines with J gene TRBJ2-7; D might be TRBD1 (5 bases). Trimming pared 3 bases from V and 0 bases from J, leaving 9 bases between. The CDR3 length is 14 residues. Germline assignment: CDR1 LGHDT and CDR2 YNNKEL (reference sequence). This CDR3 reads CASSQDTYSYEQYF. The CDR3 DNA reads as TGTGCCAGCAGCCAGGACACCTACTCCTACGAGCAGTACTTC.

This chain joins TRBV20-1 and TRBJ2-3; 9 positions match TRBD2. The CDR3 length is 14 residues. The trim removed 6 bases at V and 4 bases at J, leaving 8 bases unmatched. Looked up from germline, CDR1 is DFQATT and CDR2 is SNEGSKA (reference sequence). CDR3 nucleotide sequence: TGCAGTGCCCCGGGCGGGGGGGCATCAGATACGCAGTATTTT. Translating it yields CSAPGGGASDTQYF.

There are a few counts of this clonotype. The chain joins TRBV7-2 to TRBJ2-2; D is uncertain. The CDR3 extends over 17 amino acids. Germline assignment: CDR1 SGHTA and CDR2 FQGNSA. The ends were cut back, 5 bases at V and 0 bases at J, with 16 bases in the middle. Here the CDR3 DNA reads TGTGCCAGCAGCAAAACGCAGACATACTCGAACACCGGGGAGCTGTTTTTT. Protein sequence: CASSKTQTYSNTGELFF.

This sequence joins TRBV6-1 and TRBJ2-4, with D possibly called TRBD1 or TRBD2 (6 bases each). Germline values: CDR1 MNHNS, CDR2 SASEGT. V lost 6 bases and J 6 bases, leaving 21 bases between the germline ends. This CDR3 is 16 amino acids long. Written as DNA, the CDR3 is TGTGCCAGCAGCGGGACCTGGGGGGCTAGCCGAAACATTCAGTACTTC. This gives the protein CASSGTWGASRNIQYF.